The rows below give T cell receptor beta chains drawn from one sample of a study of blood T cell repertoires in COVID-19. Clones were read by immunoSEQ multiplex PCR, and TCRdb kept only the in-frame ones, dropping some. The repertoire holds 250,000 or so clones, with 84% as singletons. The sequenced sample consisted of PBMCs or T cells enriched from blood (not recorded which). These receptors originate from a man aged 45-65 years who had recovered from COVID-19. The CDR3 runs from the conserved cysteine through the conserved F or W. D genes are given only for firm matches. Size is omitted from some rows. Given values are once, few, many or a class for expanded clones.

>NA|TRBJ2-3|TRBD1|TRBV5-5
CASSLRDRTTSTDTQYF
TGTGCCAGCAGCCTCCGGGACAGGACAACCAGCACAGATACGCAGTATTTT
>NA|TRBJ1-6|NA|TRBV30
CAWSVQVPNSPLHF
TGTGCCTGGAGTGTCCAGGTTCCGAATTCACCCCTCCACTTT
>once|TRBJ2-5|TRBD2|TRBV24-1
CATSEPPGLAEQETQYF
TGTGCCACCAGTGAGCCCCCGGGACTAGCAGAACAAGAGACCCAGTACTTC
>NA|TRBJ1-1|NA|TRBV3-1/TRBV3-2
CASSRLGVNTEAFF
TGTGCCAGCAGCCGCTTAGGAGTGAACACTGAAGCTTTCTTT
>NA|TRBJ1-2|NA|TRBV7-9
CASSLVLGAGGYTF
TGTGCCAGCAGCTTAGTTTTGGGGGCAGGTGGCTACACCTTC
>NA|TRBJ1-4|TRBD1|TRBV14
CASSHRTGFWNDYEKLFF
TGTGCCAGCAGCCATCGGACAGGATTTTGGAATGATTATGAAAAACTGTTTTTT
>NA|TRBJ1-1|TRBD1|TRBV2
CASSAQGDTEAFF
TGTGCCAGCAGTGCACAGGGGGACACTGAAGCTTTCTTT
>NA|TRBJ1-5|NA|TRBV3-1/TRBV3-2
CASSQDYYQPQHF
TGTGCCAGCAGCCAAGATTACTACCAGCCCCAGCATTTT
>NA|TRBJ2-7|TRBD1|TRBV9
CASSLRTGTYEQYF
TGTGCCAGCAGCCTGAGGACAGGAACCTACGAGCAGTACTTC
>NA|TRBJ2-5|TRBD1|TRBV24-1
CATSGRTGDGKTQYF
TGTGCCACCAGTGGTCGGACAGGCGACGGAAAGACCCAGTACTTC
>NA|TRBJ1-4|NA|TRBV23-1
CASSHGGGGEKLFF
TGCGCCAGCAGCCATGGGGGGGGAGGCGAAAAACTGTTTTTT
>NA|TRBJ1-2|TRBD1|TRBV28
CASSPDRVRGYTF
TGTGCCAGCAGTCCGGACAGGGTTCGGGGCTACACCTTC
>NA|TRBJ1-1|NA|TRBV9
CASSVAGGRAEAFF
TGTGCCAGCAGCGTAGCTGGGGGCCGGGCTGAAGCTTTCTTT
>NA|TRBJ2-2|NA|TRBV10-1
CASSLGTGELFF
TGCGCCAGCAGCCTCGGGACCGGGGAGCTGTTTTTT
>NA|TRBJ2-3|TRBD2|TRBV7-3
CASSPRTSGSDTQYF
TGTGCCAGCAGCCCCCGGACTAGCGGGTCAGATACGCAGTATTTT
>NA|TRBJ2-2|TRBD1|TRBV5-6
CASSHIPGQGNTGELFF
TGTGCCAGCAGCCACATCCCGGGACAGGGGAACACCGGGGAGCTGTTTTTT